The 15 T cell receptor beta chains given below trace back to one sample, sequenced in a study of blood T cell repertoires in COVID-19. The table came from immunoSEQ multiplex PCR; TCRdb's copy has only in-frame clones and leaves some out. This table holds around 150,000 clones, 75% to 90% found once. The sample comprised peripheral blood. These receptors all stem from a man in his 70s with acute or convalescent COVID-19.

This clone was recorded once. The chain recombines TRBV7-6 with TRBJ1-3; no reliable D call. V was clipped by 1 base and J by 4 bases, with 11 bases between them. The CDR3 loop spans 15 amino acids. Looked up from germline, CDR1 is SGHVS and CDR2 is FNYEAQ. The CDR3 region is CASSLEPGAGNTIYF. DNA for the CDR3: TGTGCCAGCAGCTTAGAGCCGGGAGCCGGAAACACCATATATTTT.

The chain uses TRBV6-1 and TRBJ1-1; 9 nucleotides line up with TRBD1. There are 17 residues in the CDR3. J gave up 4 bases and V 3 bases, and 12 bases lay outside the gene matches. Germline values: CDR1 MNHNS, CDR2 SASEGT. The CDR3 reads CASSDPQGARIGTEAFF. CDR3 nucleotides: TGTGCCAGCAGTGATCCACAGGGGGCAAGGATTGGCACTGAAGCTTTCTTT.

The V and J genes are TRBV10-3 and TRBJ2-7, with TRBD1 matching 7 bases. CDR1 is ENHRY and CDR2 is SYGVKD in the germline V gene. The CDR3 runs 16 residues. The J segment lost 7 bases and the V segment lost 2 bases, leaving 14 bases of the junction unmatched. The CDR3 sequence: CAISERTGPTREEQYF. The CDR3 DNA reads TGTGCCATCAGTGAGAGGACAGGACCCACCCGTGAGGAGCAGTACTTC.

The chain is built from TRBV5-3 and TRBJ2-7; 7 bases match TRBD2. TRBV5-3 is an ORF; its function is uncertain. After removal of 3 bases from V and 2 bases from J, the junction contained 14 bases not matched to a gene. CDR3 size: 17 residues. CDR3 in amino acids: CARSSPGLADNAYEQYF. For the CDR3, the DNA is TGTGCCAGAAGCTCTCCCGGGCTAGCGGATAATGCCTACGAGCAGTACTTC.

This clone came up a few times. In DNA form, the CDR3 reads TGTGCCAGCAGCGTAGGGCAGGGGGCTTACTATGGCTACACCTTC. As protein: CASSVGQGAYYGYTF. The chain is built from TRBV9 and TRBJ1-2, with 8 bases matching TRBD1. CDR3 length: 15 residues. V lost 0 bases, J lost 3 bases, and 4 bases stayed unmatched. The germline V gene encodes CDR1 SGDLS and CDR2 YYNGEE.

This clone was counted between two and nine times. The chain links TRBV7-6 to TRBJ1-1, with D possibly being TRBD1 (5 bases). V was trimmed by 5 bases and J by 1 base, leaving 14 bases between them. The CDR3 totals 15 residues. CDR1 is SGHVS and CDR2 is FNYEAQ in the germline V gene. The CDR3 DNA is TGTGCCAGCAGCCCCGGGGGTTATTCGAACACTGAAGCTTTCTTT. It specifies CASSPGGYSNTEAFF.

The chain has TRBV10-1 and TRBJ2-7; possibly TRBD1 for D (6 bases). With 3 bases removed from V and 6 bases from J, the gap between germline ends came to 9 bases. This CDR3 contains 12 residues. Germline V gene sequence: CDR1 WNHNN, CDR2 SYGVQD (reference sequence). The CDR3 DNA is TGCGCCAGCAGTGAAGCAGGGGCCGAGCAGTACTTC. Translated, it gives CASSEAGAEQYF.

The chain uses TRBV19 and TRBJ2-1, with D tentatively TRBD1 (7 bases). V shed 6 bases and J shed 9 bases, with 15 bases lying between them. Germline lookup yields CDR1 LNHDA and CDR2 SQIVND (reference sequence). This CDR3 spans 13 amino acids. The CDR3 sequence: CASRAGTAGEQFF. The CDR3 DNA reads TGTGCCAGTAGAGCCGGGACAGCGGGTGAGCAGTTCTTC.

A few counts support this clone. The CDR3 here is CASSSQQGNTIYF. The CDR3 bases are TGTGCCAGCAGCAGCCAACAGGGAAACACCATATATTTT. The chain carries TRBV14 and TRBJ1-3; D gene uncertain. Per germline, CDR1 SGHDN and CDR2 FVKESK. This CDR3 is 13 amino acids long. The V and J ends lost 5 bases and 4 bases respectively, with 9 bases between them.

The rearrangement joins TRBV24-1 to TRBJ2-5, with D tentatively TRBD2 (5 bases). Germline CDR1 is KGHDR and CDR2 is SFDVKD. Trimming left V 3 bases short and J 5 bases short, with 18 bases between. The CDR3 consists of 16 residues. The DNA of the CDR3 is TGTGCCACCAGTGATCCCCCTTCGATCCCGGGGGAGACCCAGTACTTC. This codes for CATSDPPSIPGETQYF.

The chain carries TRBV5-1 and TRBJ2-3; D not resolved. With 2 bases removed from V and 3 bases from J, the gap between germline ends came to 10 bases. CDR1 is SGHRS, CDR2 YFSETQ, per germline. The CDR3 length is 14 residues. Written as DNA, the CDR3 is TGCGCCAGCAGCTTTGCTGACAAAACAGATACGCAGTATTTT. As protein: CASSFADKTDTQYF.

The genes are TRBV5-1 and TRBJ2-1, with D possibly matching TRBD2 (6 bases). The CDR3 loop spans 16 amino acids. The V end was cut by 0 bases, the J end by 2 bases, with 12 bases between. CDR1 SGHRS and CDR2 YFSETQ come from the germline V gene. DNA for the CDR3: TGCGCCAGCAGCTTGGTCCCGGGGGATGCCTACAATGAGCAGTTCTTC. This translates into CASSLVPGDAYNEQFF.

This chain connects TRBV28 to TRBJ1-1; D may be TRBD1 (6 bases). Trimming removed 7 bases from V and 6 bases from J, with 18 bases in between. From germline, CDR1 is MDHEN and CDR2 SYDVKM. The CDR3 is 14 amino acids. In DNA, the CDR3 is TGTGCCAGCAAAGGGGCAGGGGATTTTGCTGAAGCTTTCTTT. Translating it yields CASKGAGDFAEAFF.

CDR3 DNA: TGTGCCAGCAGCAGGGGGCTCTCTGGAAACACCATATATTTT. It translates to CASSRGLSGNTIYF. The chain combines TRBV7-9 with TRBJ1-3, with 7 nucleotides matching TRBD1. In germline, CDR1 is SEHNR, CDR2 FQNEAQ (reference sequence). The CDR3 is made up of 14 amino acids. Trimming removed 5 bases from V and 0 bases from J; junction bases left unmatched: 1.

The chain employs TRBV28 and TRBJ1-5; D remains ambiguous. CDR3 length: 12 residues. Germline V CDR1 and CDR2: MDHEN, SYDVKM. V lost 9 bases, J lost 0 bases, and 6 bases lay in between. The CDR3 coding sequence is TGTGCCAGTACAGATAGCAATCAGCCCCAGCATTTT. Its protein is CASTDSNQPQHF.